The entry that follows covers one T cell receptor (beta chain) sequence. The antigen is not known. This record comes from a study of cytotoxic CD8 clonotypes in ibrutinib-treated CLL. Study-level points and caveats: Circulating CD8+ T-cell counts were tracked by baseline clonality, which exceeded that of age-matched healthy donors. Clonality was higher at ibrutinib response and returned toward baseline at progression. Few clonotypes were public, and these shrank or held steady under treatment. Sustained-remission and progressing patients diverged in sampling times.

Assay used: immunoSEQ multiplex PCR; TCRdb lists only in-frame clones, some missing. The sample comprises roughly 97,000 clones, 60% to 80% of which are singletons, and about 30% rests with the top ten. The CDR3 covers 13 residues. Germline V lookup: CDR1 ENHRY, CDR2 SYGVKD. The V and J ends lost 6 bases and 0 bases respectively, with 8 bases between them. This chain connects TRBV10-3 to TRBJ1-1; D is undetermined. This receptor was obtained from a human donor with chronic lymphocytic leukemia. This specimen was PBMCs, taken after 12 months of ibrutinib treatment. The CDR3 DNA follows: TGTGCCATCAGGGACTCCATGAACACTGAAGCTTTCTTT. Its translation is CAIRDSMNTEAFF.